These 20 T cell receptor beta chains originate from one sample sequenced in a study of blood T cell repertoires in COVID-19. TCRdb's copy holds only in-frame clones and misses some; the assay was immunoSEQ multiplex PCR. The sample consists of about 190,000 clones, 70% to 85% of them appearing once. The specimen sequenced was PBMCs or T cells enriched from blood (not recorded which). The source of these receptors is a woman aged 25 to 45 who had recovered from COVID-19.

The chain recombines TRBV24-1 with TRBJ1-6; 8 nucleotides agree with TRBD1. The CDR3 loop spans 12 amino acids. Germline V gene data show CDR1 as KGHDR and CDR2 as SFDVKD. The ends lost 6 bases at V and 15 bases at J; junction bases unmatched: 6. Here the CDR3 reads CATSSPDRVLHF. CDR3 nucleotide sequence: TGTGCCACCAGTTCCCCGGACAGGGTCCTCCACTTT.

V and J are TRBV29-1 and TRBJ1-1; perhaps TRBD1 as D (5 bases). Trimming took off 6 bases at V and 3 bases at J, with 14 bases between the two ends. Germline V gene lookup returns CDR1 SQVTM and CDR2 ANQGSEA. This CDR3 is 13 amino acids long. The CDR3 sequence is CSVAHRIDTEAFF. Written as DNA, the CDR3 is TGCAGCGTCGCACACAGGATTGACACTGAAGCTTTCTTT.

J is TRBJ2-7 and V is TRBV19; TRBD1 might be the D (6 bases). The CDR3 sequence is 13 residues long. CDR1 is LNHDA, CDR2 SQIVND, per germline (reference sequence). The ends were cut back, 8 bases at V and 2 bases at J, with 13 bases in the middle. Here the CDR3 DNA reads TGTGCCAGTTCTCAGGGGAGTGCCTACGAGCAGTACTTC. This encodes CASSQGSAYEQYF.

The chain joins TRBV10-3 to TRBJ1-6, with 8 nucleotides matching TRBD1. Germline CDR1 and CDR2: ENHRY and SYGVKD. J gave up 8 bases and V 6 bases, and 6 bases lay outside the gene matches. This CDR3 spans 14 amino acids. The CDR3 region is CAIRRDRNYSPLHF. The CDR3 DNA sequence: TGTGCCATCAGACGGGACAGGAATTATTCACCCCTCCACTTT.

The chain recombines TRBV7-3 with TRBJ2-2, with a possible D match to TRBD1 (5 bases). The CDR3 is 15 amino acids. CDR1 is SGHTA and CDR2 is FQGTGA in the germline V gene. V lost 1 base to trimming and J lost 1 base, with 7 bases between them. CDR3 coding DNA: TGTGCCAGCAGCTTAAGCAGGGAGAACACCGGGGAGCTGTTTTTT. Its translation is CASSLSRENTGELFF.

This sequence joins TRBV14 and TRBJ1-1; D may be TRBD1 (5 bases). Germline V gene sequence: CDR1 SGHDN, CDR2 FVKESK. The CDR3 extends over 16 amino acids. V shed 0 bases and J shed 11 bases, with 22 bases lying between them. In nucleotides, the CDR3 is TGTGCCAGCAGCCAAGATGCCCTCTGGGGGGTCGGTTCTGCTTTCTTT. It is translated as CASSQDALWGVGSAFF.

The chain uses TRBV2 and TRBJ1-2; possible D gene TRBD1, 6 bases. Between the trimmed V and J ends, which lost 3 bases and 4 bases, there was a span of 12 bases. Germline-derived CDR1 and CDR2 are SNHLY and FYNNEI. The CDR3 extends over 14 amino acids. CDR3 sequence (DNA): TGTGCCAGCAGTGAGTTAGGACAGCGCTATGGCTACACCTTC. This codes for CASSELGQRYGYTF.

V gene TRBV14 combines with J gene TRBJ2-3, with 7 bases fitting TRBD1. CDR3 length: 15 residues. In germline, CDR1 is SGHDN, CDR2 FVKESK. V gave up 4 bases and J gave up 0 bases; unmatched junction bases: 4. The CDR3 DNA is TGTGCCAGCAGCCGGACAGGTGTTAGCACAGATACGCAGTATTTT. It encodes CASSRTGVSTDTQYF.

The gene calls are TRBV19 and TRBJ2-1; 9 bases line up with TRBD2. Per germline, CDR1 LNHDA and CDR2 SQIVND (reference sequence). V was clipped by 7 bases and J by 7 bases; unmatched bases: 11. The CDR3 has 15 amino acids. CDR3 nucleotide sequence: TGTGCCAGTACCTGGGGACTAGCTGACGGAAATGAGCAGTTCTTC. Translation gives CASTWGLADGNEQFF.

This chain connects TRBV10-2 to TRBJ2-7; perhaps TRBD2 as D (5 bases). Germline CDR1 reads WSHSY; CDR2 reads SAAADI. CDR3 length equals 13 residues. Trimming shortened V by 5 bases and J by 2 bases, and 10 bases separated the two germline ends. The CDR3 loop is CASSPDSTYEQYV. The CDR3 DNA follows: TGCGCCAGCAGTCCGGACTCGACCTACGAGCAGTACGTC.

The V call is TRBV7-2, the J call TRBJ1-6; D might be TRBD1 (5 bases). The V end lost 1 base, the J end lost 7 bases, and 17 bases lay between the germline ends. The germline CDR1 and CDR2 sequences are SGHTA and FQGNSA. This CDR3 has 17 residues. CDR3 nucleotide sequence: TGTGCCAGCAGCTTAGGGGGAATGGGGCGCCGGAATTCACCCCTCCACTTT. This codes for CASSLGGMGRRNSPLHF.

The chain recombines TRBV19 with TRBJ2-3; 10 bases match TRBD1. The CDR3 consists of 18 residues. V shed 4 bases and J 0 bases; nucleotides not matched to a gene: 10. Germline lookup yields CDR1 LNHDA and CDR2 SQIVND (reference sequence). This CDR3 is CASSTTGGAFASTDTQYF. CDR3 nucleotide sequence: TGTGCCAGTAGTACGACAGGGGGCGCATTCGCTAGCACAGATACGCAGTATTTT.

This clone was picked up one time. CDR3 nucleotides: TGTGCCAGCAGTCTGATCGGGGCTAGCGGACTCGGGCAGTTCTTC. Its translation is CASSLIGASGLGQFF. The rearrangement links TRBV25-1 to TRBJ2-1, with 7 bases identical to TRBD2. The CDR3 loop spans 15 amino acids. Germline V gives CDR1 MGHDK, CDR2 SYGVNS. V shed 5 bases, J shed 12 bases, and the junction held 16 bases outside the gene matches.

This clone was picked up one time. V and J are TRBV6-1 and TRBJ2-3, with TRBD2 matching over 9 bases. J was trimmed by 1 base and V by 5 bases; bases with no gene match: 4. This CDR3 has 15 amino acids. Germline CDR1 MNHNS, CDR2 SASEGT. This CDR3 is CASSLTSGRTDTQYF. The CDR3 DNA follows: TGTGCCAGCAGTCTGACTAGCGGACGCACAGATACGCAGTATTTT.

This chain uses TRBV6-5 with TRBJ1-1; no definite D call. In germline, CDR1 is MNHEY, CDR2 SVGAGI. The V and J ends lost 5 bases and 6 bases respectively, with 13 bases between them. The CDR3 has 13 residues. The DNA for the CDR3 is TGTGCCAGCAGTCACGCAGAAGTCGCTGAAGCTTTCTTT. The encoded protein is CASSHAEVAEAFF.

The chain carries TRBV7-2 and TRBJ2-3; 11 bases are shared with TRBD2. The CDR3 is made up of 16 amino acids. The V segment lost 2 bases and the J segment 2 bases; nucleotides outside the gene matches: 3. Germline V lookup: CDR1 SGHTA, CDR2 FQGNSA. The CDR3 coding sequence is TGTGCCAGCAGCTTAACTAGCGGGAGTGCCACAGATACGCAGTATTTT. Translating gives CASSLTSGSATDTQYF.

The J gene is TRBJ1-1, the V gene TRBV2; 8 bases line up with TRBD1. The germline CDR1 and CDR2 sequences are SNHLY and FYNNEI. The CDR3 is 14 residues long. V shed 10 bases, J shed 3 bases, and the junction held 10 bases outside the gene matches. This chain's CDR3 is CATRQGAPYTEAFF. CDR3 DNA: TGTGCCACACGGCAGGGGGCACCGTACACTGAAGCTTTCTTT. Full variable domain (outside the CDR3, taken from reference TRBV2 and TRBJ1-1): EPEVTQTPSHQVTQMGQEVILRCVPISNHLYFYWYRQILGQKVEFLVSFYNNEISEKSEIFDDQFSVERPDGSNFTLKIRSTKLEDSAMYFCATRQGAPYTEAFFGQGTRLTVV.

This clone was detected once. This chain connects TRBV24-1 to TRBJ2-5; weak D call: TRBD1 (7 bases). The germline V gene has CDR1 KGHDR and CDR2 SFDVKD. This CDR3 contains 15 residues. Trimming left V 9 bases short and J 5 bases short, with 21 bases between. The CDR3 coding sequence is TGTGCCACCGAAGGAGAATCAGGAGGGGGCGAGACCCAGTACTTC. As protein: CATEGESGGGETQYF.

The V call is TRBV5-4, the J call TRBJ2-1; possible D gene TRBD1, 6 bases. The germline CDR1 and CDR2 sequences are SGHNT and YYREEE (reference sequence). Trimming pared 1 base from V and 0 bases from J, leaving 11 bases between. The CDR3 extends over 16 amino acids. CDR3 residues: CASSLSDRNSYNEQFF. The CDR3 nucleotides read TGTGCCAGCAGCTTGTCGGACAGAAACTCCTACAATGAGCAGTTCTTC.

The rearrangement uses TRBV5-1 and TRBJ2-7; the match to TRBD1 covers 8 bases. The CDR3 totals 16 residues. Unmatched junction bases numbered 9, after V lost 0 bases and J lost 4 bases. CDR1 and CDR2 from the germline V gene are SGHRS and YFSETQ. CDR3 bases: TGCGCCAGCAGCTTGGGTGAGGCAGGGGGCGGGTACGAGCAGTACGTC. It specifies CASSLGEAGGGYEQYV.